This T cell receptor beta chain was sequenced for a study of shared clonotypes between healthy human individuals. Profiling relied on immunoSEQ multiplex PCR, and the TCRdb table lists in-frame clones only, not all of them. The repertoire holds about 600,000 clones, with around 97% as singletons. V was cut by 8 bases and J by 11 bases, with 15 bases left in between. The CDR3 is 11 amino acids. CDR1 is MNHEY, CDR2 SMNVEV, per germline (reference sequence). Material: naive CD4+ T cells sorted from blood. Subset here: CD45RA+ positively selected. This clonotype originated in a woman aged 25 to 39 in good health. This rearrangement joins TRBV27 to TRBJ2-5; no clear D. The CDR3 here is CASPSQREQYF. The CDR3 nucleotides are TGTGCCAGCCCCTCTCAAAGAGAGCAGTACTTC.